The entry that follows covers one T cell receptor beta chain sequence. This entry comes from a study of cytomegalovirus exposure and HLA in healthy donors. 60 Vbeta and 13 Jbeta primers were used in PCR. TCRdb's copy holds only in-frame clones and misses some; the assay was immunoSEQ multiplex PCR. The data contain 130,000 to 150,000 clones, 73% of them singletons. V lost 0 bases to trimming and J lost 10 bases, with 18 bases between them. This CDR3 has 15 amino acids. The germline V gene has CDR1 LGHNA and CDR2 YSLEER. Sample: PBMCs. The chain recombines TRBV4-3 with TRBJ1-2, with TRBD1 as a possible D gene (5 bases). The clonotype was recovered from a woman between 18 and 29 years old in good health and CMV-seronegative. The CDR3 DNA sequence: TGCGCCAGCAGCCAAGATCTCGGTTGGGGAGGGGACTACACCTTC. This gives the protein CASSQDLGWGGDYTF.